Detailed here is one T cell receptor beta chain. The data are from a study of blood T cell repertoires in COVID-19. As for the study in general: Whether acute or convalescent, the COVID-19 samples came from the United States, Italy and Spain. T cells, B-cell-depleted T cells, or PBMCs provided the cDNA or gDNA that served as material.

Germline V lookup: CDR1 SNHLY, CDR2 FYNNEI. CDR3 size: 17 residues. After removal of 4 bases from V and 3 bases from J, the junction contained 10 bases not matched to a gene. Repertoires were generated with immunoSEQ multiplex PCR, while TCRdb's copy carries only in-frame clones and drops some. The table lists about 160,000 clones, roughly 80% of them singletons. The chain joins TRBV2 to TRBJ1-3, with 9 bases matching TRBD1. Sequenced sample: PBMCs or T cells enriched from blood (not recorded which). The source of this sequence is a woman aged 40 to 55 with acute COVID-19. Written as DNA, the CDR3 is TGTGCCAGCAGTGCGACAGGGGGATACCTAAGTGGAAACACCATATATTTT. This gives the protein CASSATGGYLSGNTIYF.